The next 5 T cell receptor beta chains were all read from a single sample in a study of human T cells and chemical hapten exposure. Specified time point: pre-sensitization, week 0. Treatment defined: therapeutic diphenylcyclopropenone sensitization with weekly scalp DPC. One entry per CDR3 protein results from TCRdb running MiXCR on the RACE reads. The profile shows 40,000 to 50,000 distinct CDR3 sequences, 9.5% to 15% of them singletons. This specimen was whole blood, taken in connection with sensitization to the hapten diphenylcyclopropenone (DPC). All receptors derive from a woman in her twenties or thirties with alopecia areata. Some clones in this sample may be carry-over from other donors' samples.

This clonotype showed up many times. The gene calls are TRBV7-8 and TRBJ1-2; TRBD1 agrees at 9 bases. Germline values: CDR1 SGHVS, CDR2 FQNEAQ. This CDR3 contains 16 residues. Trimming removed 5 bases from V and 3 bases from J; junction bases left unmatched: 10. The CDR3 bases are TGTGCCAGCAGCCTCACAGGGGGCCGTCTCTACTATGGCTACACCTTC. It codes for CASSLTGGRLYYGYTF.

There are a few counts of this clonotype. The chain uses TRBV12-3 or TRBV12-4 and TRBJ1-3, with 7 bases lining up with TRBD1. V shed 0 bases, J shed 0 bases, and the junction held 2 bases outside the gene matches. The CDR3 is made up of 16 amino acids. The CDR3: CASSLAGQISGNTIYF. The CDR3 DNA is TGTGCCAGCAGTTTAGCGGGACAGATCTCTGGAAACACCATATATTTT.

The CDR3: CSLRQTYSNQPQHF. DNA for the CDR3: TGCAGTTTACGACAGACATATAGCAATCAGCCCCAGCATTTT. The V call is TRBV20-1, the J call TRBJ1-5, with D possibly TRBD1 on 5 matching bases. CDR1 is DFQATT, CDR2 SNEGSKA, per germline (reference sequence). The V end was cut by 8 bases, the J end by 0 bases, with 14 bases between. The CDR3 contains 14 residues.

This clonotype was detected many times. The chain carries TRBV20-1 and TRBJ2-5; 14 positions match TRBD2. The CDR3 contains 15 residues. V lost 3 bases, J lost 5 bases, and 5 bases stayed unmatched. Germline CDR1 reads DFQATT; CDR2 reads SNEGSKA (reference sequence). CDR3 nucleotide sequence: TGCAGTGCTAGGACTAGCGGGAGGGTCAGGGAGACCCAGTACTTC. Protein: CSARTSGRVRETQYF.

This clonotype was detected ten times or more. This chain joins TRBV20-1 and TRBJ1-1; possible D gene TRBD1, 5 bases. The CDR3 totals 14 residues. V gave up 0 bases and J gave up 6 bases, with 14 bases separating them. Germline assignment: CDR1 DFQATT and CDR2 SNEGSKA (reference sequence). The CDR3 sequence: CSARERGVIAEAFF. The DNA for the CDR3 is TGCAGTGCTAGAGAGCGGGGGGTAATAGCTGAAGCTTTCTTT.